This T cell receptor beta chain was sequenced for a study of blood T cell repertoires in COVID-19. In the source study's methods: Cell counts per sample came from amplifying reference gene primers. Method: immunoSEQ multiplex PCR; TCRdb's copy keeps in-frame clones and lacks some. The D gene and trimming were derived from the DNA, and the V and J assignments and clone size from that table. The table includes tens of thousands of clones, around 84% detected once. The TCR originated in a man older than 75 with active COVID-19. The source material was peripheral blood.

CDR3 sequence: CASSDGAEAEQFF. DNA for the CDR3: TGTGCCAGCAGCGATGGGGCTGAGGCTGAGCAGTTCTTC. This chain connects TRBV6-5 to TRBJ2-1, with D possibly being TRBD1 (5 bases). V was pared by 6 bases and J by 9 bases, with 15 bases between. The CDR3 length is 13 residues. The germline gives CDR1 MNHEY, CDR2 SVGAGI.